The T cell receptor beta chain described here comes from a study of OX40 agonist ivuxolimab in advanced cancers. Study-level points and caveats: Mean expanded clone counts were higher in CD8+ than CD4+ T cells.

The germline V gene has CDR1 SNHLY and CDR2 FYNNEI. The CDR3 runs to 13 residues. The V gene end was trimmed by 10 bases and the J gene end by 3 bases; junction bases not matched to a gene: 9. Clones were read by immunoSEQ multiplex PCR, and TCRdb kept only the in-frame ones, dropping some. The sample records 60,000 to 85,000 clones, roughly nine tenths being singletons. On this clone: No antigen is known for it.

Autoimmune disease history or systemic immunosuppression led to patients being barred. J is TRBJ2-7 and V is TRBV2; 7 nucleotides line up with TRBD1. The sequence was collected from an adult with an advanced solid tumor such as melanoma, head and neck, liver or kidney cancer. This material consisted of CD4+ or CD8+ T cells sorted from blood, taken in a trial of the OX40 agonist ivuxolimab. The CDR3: CATSAGTVYEQYF. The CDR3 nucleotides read TGTGCCACCTCGGCCGGGACAGTCTACGAGCAGTACTTC.